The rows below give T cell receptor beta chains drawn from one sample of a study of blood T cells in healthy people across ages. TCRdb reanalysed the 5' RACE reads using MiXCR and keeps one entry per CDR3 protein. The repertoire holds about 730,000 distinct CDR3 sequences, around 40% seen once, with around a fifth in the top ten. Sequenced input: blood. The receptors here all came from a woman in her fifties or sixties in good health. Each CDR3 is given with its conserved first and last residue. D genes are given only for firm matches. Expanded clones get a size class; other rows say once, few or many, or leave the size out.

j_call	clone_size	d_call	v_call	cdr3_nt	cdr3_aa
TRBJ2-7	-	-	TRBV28	TGTGCCAGCAGAGGGACCTTCCCTCGGGACGAGCAGTACTTC	CASRGTFPRDEQYF
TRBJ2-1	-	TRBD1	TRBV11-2	TGTGCCAGCAGCGAACAGAAATTACCGGGACAGGGGCATAATGAGCAGTTCTTC	CASSEQKLPGQGHNEQFF
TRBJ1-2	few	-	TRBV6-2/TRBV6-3	TGTGCCAGCAGTTGGGACCCTGCTCCACTCTTTTATGGCTACACCTTC	CASSWDPAPLFYGYTF
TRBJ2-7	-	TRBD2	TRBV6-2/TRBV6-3	TGTGCCAGCAGTTCCACTAGCGGGGGGGCCTTTTACGAGCAGTACTTC	CASSSTSGGAFYEQYF
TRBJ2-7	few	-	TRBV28	TGTACCAGCAGTTCTATATACGAGCAGTACTTC	CTSSSIYEQYF
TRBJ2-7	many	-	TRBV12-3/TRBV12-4	TGTGCCAGCAGTTTTTTATCGGGATCAAGCGACGAGCAGTACTTC	CASSFLSGSSDEQYF
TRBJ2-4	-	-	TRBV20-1	TGCAGTGCTAGAGACCAGACGGACTGGGAGCAGTACTTC	CSARDQTDWEQYF
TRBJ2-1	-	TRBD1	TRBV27	TGTGCCAGCAGTTCTCCCTCCCTTGAGGGACAGGAGACCCAGTTCTTC	CASSSPSLEGQETQFF
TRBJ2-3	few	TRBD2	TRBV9	TGTGCCAGCAGCGAGGGACTAGCTTACACAGATACGCAGTATTTT	CASSEGLAYTDTQYF
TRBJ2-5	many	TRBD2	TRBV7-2	TGTGCCAGCAGCTACGGGACTAGCGGGAGCAAGCAGTACTTC	CASSYGTSGSKQYF
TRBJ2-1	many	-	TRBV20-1	TGCAGTGCTAGAGGAGGGGCCCTCTACAATGAGCAGTTCTTC	CSARGGALYNEQFF
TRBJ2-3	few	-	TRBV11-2	TGTGCCACCGCATTCGGGGCAGATACGCAGTATTTT	CATAFGADTQYF
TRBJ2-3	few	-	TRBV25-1	TGTGCCAGCAGTGCCTTGGGACACGGAGGAGATACGCAGTATTTT	CASSALGHGGDTQYF
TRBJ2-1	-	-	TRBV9	TGTGCCAGCAGCCCCCTCGGGGGAAGGGGTGAGCAGTTCTTC	CASSPLGGRGEQFF
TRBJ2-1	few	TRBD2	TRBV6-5	TGTGCCAGCAGGACTAGCGGGAGTAGGAATGAGCAGTTCTTC	CASRTSGSRNEQFF
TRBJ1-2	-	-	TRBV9	TGTGCCAGCAGTGTTAGAGGGCATGACTATGGCTACACCTTC	CASSVRGHDYGYTF
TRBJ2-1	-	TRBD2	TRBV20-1	TGCAGTGCTAGAGATATTCGACCCAGCGGGAGGACCTCCTACAATGAGCAGTTCTTC	CSARDIRPSGRTSYNEQFF
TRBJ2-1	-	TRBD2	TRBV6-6	TGTGCCAGCAGCTCCCAGCTAGCGGGGGGGTACAATGAGCAGTTCTTC	CASSSQLAGGYNEQFF
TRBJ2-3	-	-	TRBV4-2	TGTGCCAGCAGCCAAGATCTTCTATCCACAGATACGCAGTATTTT	CASSQDLLSTDTQYF
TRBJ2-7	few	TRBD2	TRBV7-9	TGTGCCAGCAGCTTTTCGACGGGGGGGGCCGGCGAGCAGTACTTC	CASSFSTGGAGEQYF
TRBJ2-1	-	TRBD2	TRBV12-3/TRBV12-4	TGTGCCAGCAGTCAACTAGCGGGAGTAGTTAATGAGCAGTTCTTC	CASSQLAGVVNEQFF
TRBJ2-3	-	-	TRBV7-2	TGTGTCAGCAGCTTAGCTGGGGTCCAATACGGGCAGTATTTT	CVSSLAGVQYGQYF
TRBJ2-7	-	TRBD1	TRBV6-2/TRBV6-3	TGTGCCAGCAGGAGGGACAGCACCTACGAGCAGTACTTC	CASRRDSTYEQYF
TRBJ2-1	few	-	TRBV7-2	TGTGCCAGCAGCTTAGCGAGTGGGCCCTTATCCTACAATGAGCAGTTCTTC	CASSLASGPLSYNEQFF
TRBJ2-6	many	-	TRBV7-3	TGTGCCAGCAGCTCAATAACTGGGGCCAACGTCCTGACTTTC	CASSSITGANVLTF
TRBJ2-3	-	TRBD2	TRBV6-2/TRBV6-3	TGTGCCAGCAGCCCCGGACTAGCGGGAGGAGGAGATACGCAGTATTTT	CASSPGLAGGGDTQYF
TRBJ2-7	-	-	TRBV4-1	TGCGCCAGCAGCCAAGATGGGGCCAGGTACTACGAGCAGTACTTC	CASSQDGARYYEQYF
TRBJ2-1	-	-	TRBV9	TGTGCCAGCAGCGTAGTGACATCCGAGCAGTTCTTC	CASSVVTSEQFF
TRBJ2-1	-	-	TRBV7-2	TGTGCCAGCAGCTTAGACAGTCTACCCACCTACAATGAGCAGTTCTTC	CASSLDSLPTYNEQFF